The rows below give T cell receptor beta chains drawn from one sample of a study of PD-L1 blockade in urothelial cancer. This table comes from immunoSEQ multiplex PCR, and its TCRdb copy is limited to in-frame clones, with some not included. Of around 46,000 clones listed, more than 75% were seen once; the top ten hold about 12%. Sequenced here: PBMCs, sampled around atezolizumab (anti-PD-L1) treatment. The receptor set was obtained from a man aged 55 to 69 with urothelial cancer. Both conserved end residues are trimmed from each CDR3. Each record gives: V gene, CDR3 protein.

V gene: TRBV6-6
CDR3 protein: ASSPALGSSTDTQY

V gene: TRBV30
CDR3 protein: AWSVLGHPLAPGYT

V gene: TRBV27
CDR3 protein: ASREERTGANVLT

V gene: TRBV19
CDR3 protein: ASSTGGQEQPQH

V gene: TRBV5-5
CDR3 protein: ASSLELAGPNTGELF

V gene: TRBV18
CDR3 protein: ASSPGNRET

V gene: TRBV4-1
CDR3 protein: ASSQVLTHEQY

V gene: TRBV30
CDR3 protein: AWKGLLGTSGRDEQY

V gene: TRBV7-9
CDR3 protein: ASSLWGQGSFFDSPLH

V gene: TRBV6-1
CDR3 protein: ASSEGGGRDTQY

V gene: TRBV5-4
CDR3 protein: ASSLAGADTQY

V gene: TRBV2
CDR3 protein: ASTPEGATLSPLH

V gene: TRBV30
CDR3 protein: AWSLGRLRSGYNEQF

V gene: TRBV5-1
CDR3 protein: ASSWGELNFAKNIQY

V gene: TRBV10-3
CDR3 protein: AISESRDNNSPLH

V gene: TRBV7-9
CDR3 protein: ASSKGGRDEKLF